These T cell receptor beta chains were read from a single sample in a study of cytomegalovirus exposure and HLA in healthy donors. Profiling relied on immunoSEQ multiplex PCR, and the TCRdb table lists in-frame clones only, not all of them. The repertoire holds over 150,000 clones, with 80% to 90% as singletons. Sequenced input: PBMCs. Every receptor here comes from a girl aged 10-17 years in good health and CMV-seropositive. Both conserved end residues are part of each CDR3. A D gene is named only where the DNA matches it firmly. Size tells how often a clone was seen (once, few, many) or the class of an expanded clone, and some rows leave it out.

J: TRBJ1-1
V: TRBV10-2
length: 11
D: NA
size: NA
CDR3: CASGHNTEAFF
DNA: TGCGCCAGCGGACACAACACTGAAGCTTTCTTT

J: TRBJ1-4
V: TRBV5-8
length: 17
D: TRBD1
size: once
CDR3: CASTPRTGWATNEKLFF
DNA: TGTGCCAGCACCCCCAGGACAGGGTGGGCAACTAATGAAAAACTGTTTTTT

J: TRBJ2-7
V: TRBV19
length: 14
D: TRBD1
size: NA
CDR3: CASSGDRNYYEQYF
DNA: TGTGCCAGTAGCGGGGACAGGAACTACTACGAGCAGTACTTC

J: TRBJ2-5
V: TRBV15
length: 17
D: TRBD2
size: NA
CDR3: CATTPGLAGPRRETQYF
DNA: TGTGCCACGACGCCCGGGCTAGCGGGCCCTCGTAGGGAGACCCAGTACTTC

J: TRBJ1-2
V: TRBV9
length: 14
D: NA
size: once
CDR3: CASSVPGRRDGYTF
DNA: TGTGCCAGCAGCGTCCCCGGTAGGAGGGATGGCTACACCTTC

J: TRBJ2-1
V: TRBV19
length: 15
D: TRBD2
size: once
CDR3: CASSISSGPYNEQFF
DNA: TGTGCCAGTAGTATTTCTAGCGGTCCCTACAATGAGCAGTTCTTC

J: TRBJ1-2
V: TRBV6-1
length: 16
D: TRBD1
size: NA
CDR3: CASSASRDRGVYGYTF
DNA: TGTGCCAGCAGTGCTAGCCGGGACAGGGGTGTCTATGGCTACACCTTC

J: TRBJ2-7
V: TRBV5-1
length: 14
D: NA
size: NA
CDR3: CASSLGAGTYEQYF
DNA: TGCGCCAGCAGCTTGGGAGCAGGAACCTACGAGCAGTACTTC

J: TRBJ1-2
V: TRBV11-2
length: 12
D: NA
size: NA
CDR3: CASSLSGYGYTF
DNA: TGTGCCAGCAGCTTAAGCGGTTATGGCTACACCTTC

J: TRBJ1-5
V: TRBV7-8
length: 15
D: NA
size: NA
CDR3: CASSLGPGGEQPQHF
DNA: TGTGCCAGCAGCTTAGGCCCTGGCGGGGAGCAGCCCCAGCATTTT

J: TRBJ2-3
V: TRBV27
length: 15
D: NA
size: NA
CDR3: CASSSPGHTTDTQYF
DNA: TGTGCCAGCAGTTCACCGGGACACACCACAGATACGCAGTATTTT

J: TRBJ1-4
V: TRBV6-5
length: 15
D: NA
size: NA
CDR3: CASSYSGVGEKKLFF
DNA: TGTGCCAGCAGTTACTCAGGGGTCGGAGAGAAAAAACTGTTTTTT

J: TRBJ2-1
V: TRBV6-5
length: 13
D: NA
size: NA
CDR3: CASRWGADNEQFF
DNA: TGTGCCAGCAGATGGGGAGCGGACAATGAGCAGTTCTTC

J: TRBJ2-1
V: TRBV7-6
length: 14
D: NA
size: NA
CDR3: CASSFRGPGNEQFF
DNA: TGTGCCAGCAGCTTTCGTGGCCCGGGCAATGAGCAGTTCTTC

J: TRBJ2-3
V: TRBV10-3
length: 16
D: TRBD2
size: once
CDR3: CAISDLGSGGRDTQYF
DNA: TGTGCCATCAGTGACCTCGGGAGCGGGGGGAGAGATACGCAGTATTTT

J: TRBJ2-7
V: TRBV7-9
length: 15
D: TRBD2
size: NA
CDR3: CASSAGGDRNYEQYF
DNA: TGTGCCAGCAGCGCGGGGGGCGATCGGAACTACGAGCAGTACTTC

J: TRBJ1-1
V: TRBV5-1
length: 16
D: TRBD1
size: NA
CDR3: CASSLNAGTGNTEAFF
DNA: TGCGCCAGCAGTCTTAACGCCGGGACAGGGAACACTGAAGCTTTCTTT

J: TRBJ1-1
V: TRBV19
length: 16
D: NA
size: NA
CDR3: CASSIDSQGTNTEAFF
DNA: TGTGCCAGTAGTATAGATTCCCAGGGGACGAACACTGAAGCTTTCTTT

J: TRBJ2-3
V: TRBV2
length: 13
D: TRBD1
size: NA
CDR3: CASKDRGEDTQYF
DNA: TGTGCCAGCAAAGACAGGGGTGAAGATACGCAGTATTTT

J: TRBJ1-2
V: TRBV18
length: 14
D: NA
size: NA
CDR3: CASSPLDSDYGYTF
DNA: TGTGCCAGCTCACCCCTGGACAGCGACTATGGCTACACCTTC

J: TRBJ2-7
V: TRBV5-1
length: 15
D: NA
size: NA
CDR3: CASSPQEGGSSEQYF
DNA: TGCGCCAGCAGCCCCCAGGAGGGTGGGTCCTCCGAGCAGTACTTC

J: TRBJ2-1
V: TRBV4-1
length: 16
D: TRBD1
size: NA
CDR3: CASSSRTGGAYNEQFF
DNA: TGCGCCAGCAGCTCCCGGACAGGGGGAGCCTACAATGAGCAGTTCTTC

J: TRBJ1-6
V: TRBV7-8
length: 12
D: TRBD1
size: few
CDR3: CASSQDRVALHF
DNA: TGTGCCAGCAGCCAGGACAGGGTGGCCCTCCACTTT

J: TRBJ1-1
V: TRBV11-3
length: 15
D: NA
size: NA
CDR3: CASSLGQIMNTEAFF
DNA: TGTGCCAGCAGCTTAGGACAGATCATGAACACTGAAGCTTTCTTT

J: TRBJ1-2
V: TRBV6-1
length: 15
D: NA
size: many
CDR3: CASSERESSPYGYTF
DNA: TGTGCCAGCAGTGAGCGAGAGTCTTCACCGTATGGCTACACCTTC

J: TRBJ1-2
V: TRBV9
length: 15
D: TRBD1
size: once
CDR3: CASSAGTGAIYGYTF
DNA: TGTGCCAGCAGCGCAGGGACAGGGGCTATCTATGGCTACACCTTC